Presented here are 24 T cell receptor beta chains from one specimen sequenced in a study of cytomegalovirus exposure and HLA in healthy donors. Vbeta (60) and Jbeta (13) primers were used in the PCR. Measured with immunoSEQ multiplex PCR; TCRdb has only the in-frame clones, and not every one. In the table there are some 77,000 clones, about 79% of which are singletons. Material for sequencing was PBMCs. The receptors were gathered from a woman aged 40 to 50 in good health and CMV-seronegative.

In DNA form, the CDR3 reads TGTGCCAGCAATCCGACGTTAGCCCAAGAGACCCAGTACTTC. This encodes CASNPTLAQETQYF. J is TRBJ2-5 and V is TRBV6-1; no clear D gene. The CDR3 loop spans 14 amino acids. Trimming took 7 bases from V and 1 from J, leaving 13 bases between them. Germline V gene sequence: CDR1 MNHNS, CDR2 SASEGT.

The chain carries TRBV29-1 and TRBJ1-1; D may be TRBD1 (5 bases). The CDR3 is 13 amino acids. Germline V lookup: CDR1 SQVTM, CDR2 ANQGSEA. Trimming left V 3 bases short and J 5 bases short, with 13 bases between. The CDR3 DNA is TGCAGCGTTGATCTCGGGGGGTTGACTGAAGCTTTCTTT. Protein product: CSVDLGGLTEAFF.

This clone showed up just a few times. V is TRBV7-9 and J is TRBJ2-1; D may be TRBD2 (5 bases). Deletions cut 3 bases from V and 6 bases from J, with 9 bases between. The CDR3 consists of 13 residues. Germline-derived CDR1 and CDR2 are SEHNR and FQNEAQ (reference sequence). The CDR3 sequence is CASSLSGGNEQFF. Written as DNA, the CDR3 is TGTGCCAGCAGCTTGTCAGGAGGCAATGAGCAGTTCTTC.

The chain employs TRBV30 and TRBJ1-1; the D gene is possibly TRBD1 (5 bases). V was pared by 4 bases and J by 0 bases, with 9 bases between. The CDR3 spans 13 residues. The germline gives CDR1 GTSNPN, CDR2 SVGIG (reference sequence). CDR3 region: CAWTAGMNTEAFF. The CDR3 DNA reads as TGTGCCTGGACGGCAGGGATGAACACTGAAGCTTTCTTT. The complete variable domain, with remaining parts taken from reference TRBV30 and TRBJ1-1, reads SQTIHQWPATLVQPVGSPLSLECTVEGTSNPNLYWYRQAAGRGLQLLFYSVGIGQISSEVPQNLSASRPQDRQFILSSKKLLLSDSGFYLCAWTAGMNTEAFFGQGTRLTVV.

A few counts support this clone. The chain couples TRBV7-3 to TRBJ2-1; 13 bases line up with TRBD2. The CDR3 has 16 amino acids. Trimming cost V 3 bases and J 9 bases; bases outside gene matches: 8. The germline CDR1 and CDR2 sequences are SGHTA and FQGTGA. The CDR3 spells CASSFRVGLAGSEQFF. The CDR3 DNA sequence: TGTGCCAGCAGCTTTAGGGTGGGACTAGCGGGGAGTGAGCAGTTCTTC. Full variable domain (remainder filled in from reference TRBV7-3 and TRBJ2-1): GAGVSQTPSNKVTEKGKYVELRCDPISGHTALYWYRQSLGQGPEFLIYFQGTGAADDSGLPNDRFFAVRPEGSVSTLKIQRTERGDSAVYLCASSFRVGLAGSEQFFGPGTRLTVL.

The chain employs TRBV5-1 and TRBJ2-5; 12 positions match TRBD2. The junction had 3 bases not matched to a gene; V was cut back by 2 bases and J by 1 base. The germline V gene has CDR1 SGHRS and CDR2 YFSETQ. CDR3 length equals 16 residues. CDR3 sequence (DNA): TGCGCCAGCAGCTTTAGGACTAGCGGGGCCCAAGAGACCCAGTACTTC. Its protein is CASSFRTSGAQETQYF.

This clone was seen a few times. The chain carries TRBV11-1 and TRBJ2-7; D is unclear. Trimming took off 5 bases at V and 7 bases at J, with 9 bases between the two ends. The CDR3 extends over 11 amino acids. The germline V gene encodes CDR1 SGHAT and CDR2 FQDESV (reference sequence). CDR3: CASSTGGEQYF. The CDR3 nucleotides read TGTGCCAGCAGCACCGGTGGTGAGCAGTACTTC.

V is TRBV11-2 and J is TRBJ1-2; tentative D call: TRBD1 (5 bases). From germline, CDR1 is SGHAT and CDR2 FQNNGV. The CDR3 covers 16 residues. The V gene lost 1 base and the J gene lost 2 bases, with 14 bases spanning the gap. The CDR3 spells CASSLGRAGRNYGYTF. CDR3 DNA: TGTGCCAGCAGCTTAGGGCGTGCGGGGCGGAACTATGGCTACACCTTC.

This clone was found a few times. Here the CDR3 reads CASSFTQDRLNFYEQYF. Written as DNA, the CDR3 is TGTGCCAGCAGCTTTACCCAGGACAGACTGAACTTCTACGAGCAGTACTTC. The chain carries TRBV7-7 and TRBJ2-7; possible D gene TRBD1, 6 bases. This CDR3 has 17 residues. V was cut by 3 bases and J by 3 bases, with 21 bases left in between. Germline V gene lookup returns CDR1 SSHAT and CDR2 FNYEAQ (reference sequence). Full variable domain (missing parts from reference TRBV7-7 and TRBJ2-7): GAGVSQSPRYKVTKRGQDVTLRCDPISSHATLYWYQQALGQGPEFLTYFNYEAQPDKSGLPSDRFSAERPEGSISTLTIQRTEQRDSAMYRCASSFTQDRLNFYEQYFGPGTRLTVT.

The V and J genes are TRBV6-1 and TRBJ2-5; a weak D match, TRBD2 (5 bases). This CDR3 is 15 amino acids long. V lost 0 bases, J lost 7 bases, and 15 bases lay in between. CDR1 and CDR2 (germline): MNHNS, SASEGT. CDR3 residues: CASSEARPPGLTQYF. CDR3 DNA: TGTGCCAGCAGTGAAGCGCGGCCCCCGGGGTTGACCCAGTACTTC.

This chain links TRBV30 with TRBJ2-1, with 7 positions matching TRBD2. The J segment lost 0 bases and the V segment lost 4 bases, leaving 3 bases of the junction unmatched. Germline assignment: CDR1 GTSNPN and CDR2 SVGIG (reference sequence). The length of the CDR3 is 14 residues. CDR3 sequence: CAWNGGSSYNEQFF. The CDR3 DNA reads TGTGCCTGGAACGGCGGGAGCTCCTACAATGAGCAGTTCTTC.

This clone has more than one count but fewer than ten. The V and J genes are TRBV7-8 and TRBJ1-1, with 7 bases identical to TRBD1. From germline, CDR1 is SGHVS and CDR2 FQNEAQ. V gave up 4 bases and J gave up 4 bases; unmatched junction bases: 3. CDR3 length: 13 amino acids. The CDR3 DNA reads as TGTGCCAGCAGCTCTGACAGGGTCACTGAAGCTTTCTTT. Its translation: CASSSDRVTEAFF. Based on the CDR3 plus reference TRBV7-8 and TRBJ1-1, the full variable domain is GAGVSQSPRYKVAKRGQDVALRCDPISGHVSLFWYQQALGQGPEFLTYFQNEAQLDKSGLPSDRFFAERPEGSVSTLKIQRTQQEDSAVYLCASSSDRVTEAFFGQGTRLTVV.

The chain carries TRBV11-3 and TRBJ2-1, with D possibly TRBD2 on 6 matching bases. Trimming left V 3 bases short and J 0 bases short, with 15 bases between. Germline-derived CDR1 and CDR2 are SGHNT and YENEEA. The CDR3 loop spans 17 amino acids. The CDR3 bases are TGTGCCAGCAGCTTGGGGGGTTTTATAAGCTCCTACAATGAGCAGTTCTTC. This gives the protein CASSLGGFISSYNEQFF.

The chain recombines TRBV28 with TRBJ1-1, with 8 bases identical to TRBD1. The V segment lost 6 bases and the J segment 3 bases; nucleotides outside the gene matches: 27. Germline V CDR1 and CDR2: MDHEN, SYDVKM. CDR3 length: 21 amino acids. CDR3 DNA sequence: TGTGCCAGCAGCCATCCCTGGGGGCTGTACAGGGGGAGGTTGGTGGACACTGAAGCTTTCTTT. Translation gives CASSHPWGLYRGRLVDTEAFF.

The rearrangement links TRBV7-9 to TRBJ1-3; D remains ambiguous. Per the germline V gene, CDR1 is SEHNR and CDR2 is FQNEAQ (reference sequence). This CDR3 is 16 amino acids long. Trimming took 1 base from V and 0 from J, leaving 10 bases between them. CDR3 sequence: CASSLEAGSSGNTIYF. The CDR3 nucleotides are TGTGCCAGCAGCTTAGAGGCGGGTAGCTCTGGAAACACCATATATTTT.

In this sample, this clone turned up once. This rearrangement joins TRBV11-2 to TRBJ2-1; TRBD1 agrees at 9 bases. Per the germline V gene, CDR1 is SGHAT and CDR2 is FQNNGV. The V segment lost 2 bases and the J segment 5 bases; nucleotides outside the gene matches: 7. CDR3 size: 16 residues. This chain's CDR3 is CASSLFVTGGNNEQFF. As DNA, the CDR3 is TGTGCCAGCAGCTTATTTGTGACAGGGGGGAACAATGAGCAGTTCTTC.

The genes are TRBV2 and TRBJ2-5; 8 bases match TRBD2. V dropped 7 bases and J dropped 4; count of bases not matched to a gene: 11. This CDR3 has 15 amino acids. CDR1 SNHLY and CDR2 FYNNEI come from the germline V gene. CDR3 in DNA: TGTGCCAGCACCCAACGGGCGGGAGGCCTAGAGACCCAGTACTTC. This translates into CASTQRAGGLETQYF.

The rearrangement joins TRBV19 to TRBJ1-1, with a weak D call TRBD1 (6 bases). The V gene's germline CDR1 is LNHDA and CDR2 SQIVND (reference sequence). V dropped 5 bases and J dropped 1 base, with 14 bases sitting between them. The CDR3 contains 15 residues. The CDR3 DNA is TGTGCCAGTAGTCCGAACAGGGCCTCGAACACTGAAGCTTTCTTT. Its protein is CASSPNRASNTEAFF.

The chain employs TRBV6-1 and TRBJ1-2, with TRBD1 matching over 9 bases. Germline values: CDR1 MNHNS, CDR2 SASEGT. V lost 3 bases to trimming and J lost 6 bases; unmatched junction nucleotides: 5. CDR3 length: 14 residues. CDR3 DNA: TGTGCCAGCAGTGAGGTCGGGACAGGGAATGGCTACACCTTC. Translated: CASSEVGTGNGYTF.

The chain couples TRBV4-1 to TRBJ1-3; 7 nucleotides line up with TRBD1. The CDR3 spans 15 residues. CDR1 and CDR2 (germline): MGHRA, YSYEKL. The ends lost 5 bases at V and 4 bases at J; junction bases unmatched: 8. In DNA form, the CDR3 reads TGCGCCAGCAGCTTCGGGACAGTGAGGGGAAACACCATATATTTT. Its translation is CASSFGTVRGNTIYF.

V gene TRBV11-2 combines with J gene TRBJ1-2; TRBD1 matches at 7 bases. Germline lookup yields CDR1 SGHAT and CDR2 FQNNGV. Losses at the gene ends were 5 bases for V and 8 bases for J; bases not matched to a gene: 8. This CDR3 region has 13 residues. CDR3 protein: CASSPRTGGGYTF. CDR3 bases: TGTGCCAGCAGCCCGAGGACAGGAGGGGGCTACACCTTC.

This chain joins TRBV19 and TRBJ2-2, with TRBD1 identical over 7 bases. V dropped 4 bases and J dropped 1; count of bases not matched to a gene: 3. Germline V gene sequence: CDR1 LNHDA, CDR2 SQIVND (reference sequence). The CDR3 sequence is 15 residues long. The CDR3 nucleotides are TGTGCCAGTAGTACGAGACAGGGGAACACCGGGGAGCTGTTTTTT. Encoded protein: CASSTRQGNTGELFF.

The genes are TRBV27 and TRBJ2-1; TRBD2 matches at 7 bases. This CDR3 has 13 amino acids. From germline, CDR1 is MNHEY and CDR2 SMNVEV (reference sequence). Trimming took 3 bases from V and 12 from J; bases not matched to a gene: 8. This CDR3 is CASSFNEGGGQFF. The CDR3 region has the DNA TGTGCCAGCAGTTTTAATGAGGGCGGGGGGCAGTTCTTC.

This clone was observed a handful of times. The chain uses TRBV6-5 and TRBJ1-2, with 9 bases matching TRBD1. CDR3 size: 15 residues. CDR1 and CDR2 (germline): MNHEY, SVGAGI. The ends lost 0 bases at V and 5 bases at J; junction bases unmatched: 4. This chain's CDR3 is CASSYSTGGGYGYTF. CDR3 DNA: TGTGCCAGCAGTTACTCGACAGGGGGAGGATATGGCTACACCTTC.